This T cell receptor beta chain stems from a study of shared clonotypes between healthy human individuals. Study observations and caveats: Naive subsets usually exceeded memory subsets in estimated richness. What limited the represented genetic and exposure-history diversity was the small number of donors.

Donors comprised healthy HIV-negative adults lacking recent acute infections or vaccinations. Trimming took 4 bases from V and 1 from J, leaving 13 bases between them. CDR3 length: 15 amino acids. Germline V gives CDR1 ENHRY, CDR2 SYGVKD. As for this clone: Its antigen is not identified.

Sequencing used immunoSEQ multiplex PCR; TCRdb keeps in-frame clones, though not all of them. The sample carries millions of clones, 85% to 95% recorded once. This TCR was sampled from a man between 18 and 35 years old in good health. The source material was naive CD4+ T cells sorted from blood. The subset here: CD45RA+ positively selected. This chain joins TRBV10-3 and TRBJ1-1, with D perhaps matching TRBD1 (5 bases). The CDR3 sequence is CAISVMGLSNTEAFF. Here the CDR3 DNA reads TGTGCCATCAGTGTAATGGGGCTATCGAACACTGAAGCTTTCTTT.